The TCR beta chain described here comes from a study of molecular identifiers for immune sequencing clone quantification. Sorted inputs of about 19,000 to 1,100,000 cells, with 10%, 30% or 50% RNA, yielded naive CD8 libraries. Sorting was used to obtain naive CD8 T cells (CD8+CD4-CCR7+CD45RA+). TCRdb ran MiXCR on the PCR reads and lists one entry per CDR3 protein. The repertoire holds 460,000 or so distinct CDR3 sequences, 20% to 25% seen once, with about 0.8% in the top ten. This CDR3 comprises 13 residues. Germline V gives CDR1 MNHNY, CDR2 SVGAGI (reference sequence). V lost 2 bases, J lost 11 bases, and 13 bases lay in between.

Input material: naive CD8+ T cells from blood, with Jurkat cell RNA spiked in. Specified subset: FACS-sorted CD8+CD4-CCR7+CD45RA+ naive T cells. This TCR derives from a human donor in good health. Some libraries in this study had Jurkat cell RNA spiked in. The chain joins TRBV6-6 to TRBJ2-1; D ambiguous. CDR3 in amino acids: CASSYVQLGKQFF. The CDR3 DNA sequence: TGTGCCAGCAGTTACGTCCAATTGGGGAAGCAGTTCTTC.